The entry that follows covers one T cell receptor beta chain sequence. The sample holds one count of this clonotype. The target of this receptor is not known. No clone much larger than this one lies a single base away; base qualities are absent. Just one read gives weak support. The data were taken from a study of CD8 T cells in Susac syndrome (dated by TCRdb to about 2019). About the full investigation: Among the sequenced Susac syndrome patients, more than 5 had clinically active disease and 8 or 9 were in clinical remission. At blood withdrawal, Susac syndrome patients were therapy-naive, treated with corticosteroids (with IVIg additionally given to some), or treated with IVIg alone. Repertoire sequencing was used to test whether CD8+ T cell activation and differentiation in Susac syndrome was antigen driven.

Findings and caveats that apply to the study as a whole: The number of individuals in the TCR sequencing and HLA analysis was acknowledged as relatively small. In the CD4+ T cell repertoire of Susac syndrome patients, clonal expansion was not detected.

High-throughput TCR beta sequencing profiled peripheral blood CD8+ and CD4+ T cells from healthy donors, Susac syndrome patients and multiple sclerosis patients. The Susac syndrome patients fulfilled recently defined diagnostic criteria for definite or probable disease. Bulk CD8+ and CD4+ T cells were purified magnetically by negative isolation, whereas CD8+ TEMRA cells were enriched by FACS. Blood was collected in EDTA tubes and processed within 24 hours, with PBMCs isolated through density gradient centrifugation. PBMCs intended for TCR sequencing were frozen in liquid nitrogen and were later thawed in a 37 degrees C water bath. Purity of sorted or isolated CD4+, CD8+ and CD8+ TEMRA cells was at least 90%. RNA was extracted with the RNeasy kit and roughly 0.45 to 1 ug was reverse transcribed using random hexamers. TCR beta CDR3 regions were amplified with the immunoSEQ multiplex PCR assay covering 54 Vbeta and 13 Jbeta segments. PCR amplification bias was corrected by using a synthetic template baseline for primer optimization and computational correction. Under the source paper's analysis protocol: Reads were annotated to V, D and J genes per IMGT and analyzed with immunoSEQ Analyzer, keeping only productive sequences. Clonality was computed as one minus Shannon entropy normalized by log2 of the number of productive unique sequences. For each patient and control, public and private clones were evaluated among the 100 most prevalent clones. A clone was defined as Susac-specific if it was absent from the healthy and MS cohorts, from over 1,000 published viral clones and from other ImmuneACCESS disease sequences. Clones were called with MiXCR by TCRdb after fastp trimmed the public reads at Q25, and only in-frame beta chains were retained. When rows share a CDR3 protein, they turn into one entry using the most common DNA and genes. The V and J calls and clone size come from TCRdb's table, not from the authors' own analysis. For this sample the table gives around 170,000 distinct CDR3 sequences, of which approximately 96% were detected only once. The biggest ten clones account for 0.075% to 0.1% of the sample.

V is trimmed back by 4 bases and J by 3 bases, and the junction contains 9 bases that no gene match accounts for. CDR1 is given as MNHEY and CDR2 as SVGAGI, both from the germline V gene. The CDR3 runs 16 residues from the cysteine to the phenylalanine. Of the read, only the CDR3 DNA is kept; its 48 bases are in frame from base 1. Recombination connected TRBV6-5 to TRBJ2-5; 9 bases in the junction line up with TRBD1. The sequence was collected from a human donor with Susac syndrome. Sequenced sample: CD4+ T cells from PBMCs. The CDR3 reads CASSLQGALGEETQYF. The DNA sequence is given as TGTGCCAGCAGTTTACAGGGGGCGTTGGGAGAAGAGACCCAGTACTTC.